Listed below are T cell receptor beta chains from one sample, sequenced in a study of control samples from healthy donors and cancer patients. Clones were sequenced by immunoSEQ multiplex PCR, and TCRdb holds only the in-frame ones, with some missing. The repertoire holds 200,000 to 250,000 clones, with over 90% as singletons. Source material: blood. Source of these receptors: a man in his forties or fifties in good health. Both conserved end residues are part of each CDR3. The D gene is left open where the match is weak. Clone size is stated in some rows and not others, as once, few, many or a class when expanded.

j_call clone_size d_call v_call cdr3_aa cdr3_nt
TRBJ1-3 once NA TRBV5-6 CASSLGVSSGNTIYF TGTGCCAGCAGCTTGGGGGTGAGCTCTGGAAACACCATATATTTT
TRBJ2-7 NA TRBD2 TRBV7-8 CASSLAISGAAYEQYF TGTGCCAGCAGCTTAGCGATCAGCGGGGCAGCCTACGAGCAGTACTTC
TRBJ1-6 NA NA TRBV5-6 CASSLVQGVNSPLHF TGTGCCAGCAGCTTGGTACAGGGCGTGAATTCACCCCTCCACTTT
TRBJ2-3 once NA TRBV7-2 CASSPSGRINTDTQYF TGTGCCAGCAGCCCATCCGGGCGGATCAACACAGATACGCAGTATTTT
TRBJ1-5 NA NA TRBV3-1/TRBV3-2 CATLKYRRGSQPQHF TGTGCCACCTTAAAGTATCGGAGGGGATCACAGCCCCAGCATTTT
TRBJ1-2 NA NA TRBV21-1 CASSPRTGINPNYGYTF TGTGCCAGCAGCCCTCGGACAGGGATAAACCCGAACTATGGCTACACCTTC
TRBJ1-1 NA NA TRBV5-1 CASSVGRETEAFF TGCGCCAGCAGCGTGGGCAGGGAGACTGAAGCTTTCTTT
TRBJ1-2 NA NA TRBV28 CASSLGPQSSYTF TGTGCCAGCAGTTTAGGCCCACAGTCGAGCTACACCTTC
TRBJ1-1 NA NA TRBV28 CASSLGGREAFF TGTGCCAGCAGTTTGGGGGGGAGGGAAGCTTTCTTT
TRBJ1-1 NA NA TRBV28 CASSSMRGGYTEAFF TGTGCCAGCAGTTCAATGCGGGGGGGCTACACTGAAGCTTTCTTT
TRBJ2-3 NA TRBD2 TRBV7-2 CASSISGGADTQYF TGTGCCAGCAGCATTAGCGGGGGGGCAGATACGCAGTATTTT
TRBJ2-5 NA TRBD2 TRBV15 CATSESLRGGQETQYF TGTGCCACCAGCGAATCGTTACGGGGGGGCCAAGAGACCCAGTACTTC
TRBJ2-5 NA NA TRBV5-1 CASSNGPQETQYF TGCGCCAGCAGCAATGGACCCCAGGAGACCCAGTACTTC
TRBJ1-6 NA NA TRBV19 CASKLTVNSPLHF TGTGCCAGTAAATTGACAGTTAATTCACCCCTCCACTTT
TRBJ1-2 NA TRBD1 TRBV6-6 CASSTWDRDNYGYTF TGTGCCAGCAGTACCTGGGACAGGGATAACTATGGCTACACCTTC
TRBJ2-1 NA TRBD2 TRBV5-1 CASSFTAGAGGEQFF TGCGCCAGCAGCTTCACAGCGGGGGCGGGCGGTGAGCAGTTCTTC
TRBJ2-1 NA NA TRBV6-5 CASKARSGYEQFF TGTGCCAGCAAGGCTAGATCAGGGTATGAGCAGTTCTTC
TRBJ2-2 NA NA TRBV3-1/TRBV3-2 CASSQEITGTGELFF TGTGCCAGCAGCCAAGAGATCACGGGCACCGGGGAGCTGTTTTTT
TRBJ2-5 few NA TRBV9 CASSQSGTQETQYF TGTGCCAGCAGCCAAAGCGGGACACAAGAGACCCAGTACTTC
TRBJ1-5 NA TRBD1 TRBV28 CASSFRDRVNQPQHF TGTGCCAGCAGTTTCCGGGACAGGGTCAATCAGCCCCAGCATTTT
TRBJ1-1 NA TRBD1 TRBV5-1 CASSSGGLGTEAFF TGCGCCAGCAGCTCAGGGGGCTTGGGAACTGAAGCTTTCTTT
TRBJ2-5 NA NA TRBV20-1 CSARRETQYF TGCAGTGCTAGGCGTGAGACCCAGTACTTC
TRBJ1-2 NA NA TRBV6-5 CASSSTGNYGYTF TGTGCCAGCAGCTCTACAGGGAACTATGGCTACACCTTC
TRBJ2-3 NA TRBD1 TRBV5-6 CASSKTGADTQYF TGTGCCAGCAGCAAGACAGGGGCAGATACGCAGTATTTT
TRBJ1-2 NA TRBD1 TRBV28 CATGGGQGYGYTF TGTGCCACGGGGGGGGGACAGGGGTATGGCTACACCTTC
TRBJ1-1 NA NA TRBV15 CATSPRGKNTEAFF TGTGCCACCAGCCCCCGGGGGAAAAACACTGAAGCTTTCTTT
TRBJ1-3 NA TRBD1 TRBV2 CASSGAAGQSSGNTIYF TGTGCCAGCAGCGGTGCGGCGGGACAGAGCTCTGGAAACACCATATATTTT
TRBJ2-7 NA TRBD2 TRBV7-2 CASSPRGAGGPREQYF TGTGCCAGCAGCCCCCGGGGAGCGGGGGGGCCGCGCGAGCAGTACTTC
TRBJ2-5 NA TRBD2 TRBV5-4 CASSLAPSGGSQETQYF TGTGCCAGCAGCTTGGCCCCTAGCGGGGGGAGTCAAGAGACCCAGTACTTC
TRBJ1-2 NA NA TRBV7-2 CASSLDVYGYTF TGTGCCAGCAGCTTAGACGTCTATGGCTACACCTTC
TRBJ1-1 NA NA TRBV7-2 CASSSLGRNTEAFF TGTGCCAGCAGCTCCCTCGGGCGGAACACTGAAGCTTTCTTT
TRBJ2-4 NA NA TRBV10-3 CAISEGSLGKNIQYF TGTGCCATCAGTGAGGGGTCTCTGGGCAAAAACATTCAGTACTTC
TRBJ1-3 NA TRBD1 TRBV3-1/TRBV3-2 CASSQLTPGQSSGNTIYF TGTGCCAGCAGCCAACTGACCCCGGGACAGAGCTCTGGAAACACCATATATTTT
TRBJ1-1 NA NA TRBV4-3 CASSQGWGGQYTEAFF TGCGCCAGCAGCCAGGGTTGGGGAGGACAGTACACTGAAGCTTTCTTT
TRBJ1-1 NA NA TRBV6-6 CASRPGGAWTEAFF TGTGCCAGCAGACCCGGCGGGGCTTGGACTGAAGCTTTCTTT
TRBJ2-3 NA TRBD1 TRBV5-1 CASSFTGERDTQYF TGCGCCAGCAGCTTCACAGGGGAGAGGGATACGCAGTATTTT
TRBJ1-6 NA NA TRBV19 CASRIDSNSPLHF TGTGCCAGTAGGATTGATAGTAATTCACCCCTCCACTTT
TRBJ2-7 NA NA TRBV5-5 CASSLQSSYEQYF TGTGCCAGCAGCTTACAGAGCTCCTACGAGCAGTACTTC
TRBJ1-1 NA TRBD1 TRBV11-2 CASSSWTGLNTEAFF TGTGCCAGCAGCTCCTGGACAGGGCTGAACACTGAAGCTTTCTTT
TRBJ2-1 NA NA TRBV7-3 CASSFSRYNEQFF TGTGCCAGCAGCTTTTCTCGCTACAATGAGCAGTTCTTC
TRBJ1-6 NA NA TRBV3-1/TRBV3-2 CASSQGSGRRYNSPLHF TGTGCCAGCAGCCAAGGTAGCGGACGTCGATATAATTCACCCCTCCACTTT
TRBJ2-1 NA NA TRBV3-1/TRBV3-2 CASSQERSPGEQFF TGTGCCAGCAGCCAAGAAAGGAGCCCGGGTGAGCAGTTCTTC
TRBJ1-1 NA NA TRBV5-4 CASSSSLGDRWTEAFF TGTGCCAGCAGCTCGTCTCTAGGGGATAGGTGGACTGAAGCTTTCTTT
TRBJ1-4 NA NA TRBV2 CASSEAREKLFF TGTGCCAGCAGTGAAGCGCGTGAAAAACTGTTTTTT
TRBJ1-5 NA NA TRBV15 CATSRATVSNQPQHF TGTGCCACCAGCAGAGCGACAGTTAGCAATCAGCCCCAGCATTTT
TRBJ2-2 NA TRBD2 TRBV30 CAWSVGRGYDTGELFF TGTGCCTGGAGTGTCGGGCGGGGGTACGACACCGGGGAGCTGTTTTTT
TRBJ2-7 NA NA TRBV5-1 CASSQGQKYEQYF TGCGCCAGCAGCCAAGGACAGAAATACGAGCAGTACTTC
TRBJ2-2 NA NA TRBV18 CASSPSMAQGGGTGELFF TGTGCCAGCTCACCTTCGATGGCACAGGGAGGGGGCACCGGGGAGCTGTTTTTT
TRBJ2-1 NA NA TRBV3-1/TRBV3-2 CASSPAGAAHTRAHNEQFF TGTGCCAGCAGCCCCGCAGGGGCAGCACACACACGCGCGCACAATGAGCAGTTCTTC
TRBJ2-1 NA TRBD2 TRBV9 CASSVATRGLAQDEQFF TGTGCCAGCAGCGTAGCTACTCGGGGACTAGCGCAAGATGAGCAGTTCTTC
TRBJ2-5 NA NA TRBV5-1 CASRNSTAVQTQYF TGCGCCAGCAGAAATTCTACGGCGGTGCAGACCCAGTACTTC
TRBJ1-5 NA TRBD1 TRBV6-2/TRBV6-3 CASSSYGTANQPQHF TGTGCCAGCAGTTCATACGGGACAGCTAATCAGCCCCAGCATTTT
TRBJ2-2 once TRBD2 TRBV11-3 CASSLDGGANTGELFF TGTGCCAGCAGCTTAGATGGGGGGGCGAACACCGGGGAGCTGTTTTTT
TRBJ2-7 NA TRBD2 TRBV25-1 CASSARGAGPYEQYF TGTGCCAGCAGCGCGAGAGGAGCGGGGCCCTACGAGCAGTACTTC
TRBJ1-4 NA TRBD1 TRBV27 CASSGGGTNEKLFF TGTGCCAGTTCAGGGGGGGGAACTAATGAAAAACTGTTTTTT
TRBJ1-4 NA NA TRBV18 CASSPIGVEEKLFF TGTGCCAGCTCACCAATTGGGGTGGAGGAAAAACTGTTTTTT
TRBJ1-3 NA TRBD1 TRBV3-1/TRBV3-2 CASSEPGGFGNTIYF TGTGCCAGCAGCGAACCAGGGGGTTTCGGAAACACCATATATTTT
TRBJ2-3 NA NA TRBV11-3 CASSLGLSDTQYF TGTGCCAGCAGCTTAGGGCTCTCAGATACGCAGTATTTT
TRBJ1-2 NA TRBD1 TRBV28 CASSLGGQFYGYTF TGTGCCAGCAGTTTAGGGGGACAGTTCTATGGCTACACCTTC
TRBJ1-2 NA NA TRBV14 CASSQDWRSTGYGYTF TGTGCCAGCAGCCAAGATTGGAGGTCTACGGGCTATGGCTACACCTTC